One T cell receptor (beta chain) is described in this entry. Its antigen is not identified. Genomic DNA of every subset was divided equally among multiple immunoSEQ plates. TCRdb's table, derived via immunoSEQ multiplex PCR, lists solely in-frame clones and lacks some. This sample has about 680,000 clones, with around 72% found just once. The authors divided CD4+ cells into CD45RA+ naive and CD45RA-negative memory subsets. After removal of 5 bases from V and 0 bases from J, the junction contained 8 bases not matched to a gene. The CDR3 length is 16 residues. Germline lookup yields CDR1 MNHNY and CDR2 SVGAGI (reference sequence). The data are from a study of shared clonotypes between healthy human individuals. Findings and caveats of the study: All-four-donor shared clonotypes had higher generation probabilities than non-shared clonotypes did. Shared across a few donors were 4% to 6% of the naive CD4 clonotypes.

This receptor was obtained from a woman aged 25 to 39 in good health. The chain has TRBV6-6 and TRBJ2-7, with 9 bases lining up with TRBD2. The sequencing input was memory CD4+ T cells sorted from blood. The subset was: CD45RA-negative fraction. The chain's CDR3 is CASSITRTSVSYEQYF. In DNA, the CDR3 is TGTGCCAGCAGTATAACCAGGACTAGCGTCTCCTACGAGCAGTACTTC.